This T cell receptor (beta chain) was retrieved from a study of early T cells in non-severe SARS-CoV-2 infection. The CDR3 sequence is 16 residues long. The J segment lost 7 bases and the V segment lost 7 bases, leaving 15 bases of the junction unmatched. Germline CDR1 MDHEN, CDR2 SYDVKM. TCRdb used MiXCR to reprocess the 5' RACE reads, holding one entry per CDR3 protein. Of roughly 31,000 distinct CDR3 sequences in the sample, approximately 4.3% were seen once. General study results and limits: In VDJdb matching, anti-spike CD8 responses were favored while private and CD4 specificities went missing.

This clonotype has only a few counts. Antigen: not known. Material: whole blood. The TCR was taken from an adult who was a healthcare worker with PCR-confirmed SARS-CoV-2 infection or an uninfected control (not recorded which). The chain combines TRBV28 with TRBJ2-1; 8 bases agree with TRBD1. CDR3 sequence (DNA): TGTGCCAGCAACCCTCCCGGACAGGGTTTAGGGAATGAGCAGTTCTTC. Translating gives CASNPPGQGLGNEQFF.